These 18 T cell receptor beta chains originate from one sample sequenced in a study of OX40 agonist ivuxolimab in advanced cancers. The library was built by means of the immunoSEQ multiplex PCR assay. The immuneACCESS repertoire file appears here via TCRdb, limited to in-frame rearrangements. These files lack a portion of the clones; in checked studies, under half of the deficit traces to unresolved V genes, and the cause of the others is not known. The sample includes about 100,000 clones, with around 80% observed a single time. Roughly 5.4% of the sample is taken by the ten largest. Sequenced here: CD4+ or CD8+ T cells sorted from blood, sampled in a trial of the OX40 agonist ivuxolimab. These receptors all come from an adult with an advanced solid tumor such as melanoma, head and neck, liver or kidney cancer.

The chain is built from TRBV21-1 and TRBJ1-2; TRBD1, the table's D call, was not compared with the DNA. TRBV21-1 is tagged as a pseudogene. The CDR3 consists of 18 residues. DNA of the CDR3: TGTGCCAGCAGCACTCAACCCGGGACAGGGGGCGCTGACTATGGCTACACCTTC. Translation: CASSTQPGTGGADYGYTF.

The chain uses TRBV4-2 and TRBJ1-5; 9 nucleotides match TRBD1. The junction had 7 bases not matched to a gene; V was cut back by 0 bases and J by 4 bases. Looked up from germline, CDR1 is LGHNA and CDR2 is YNFKEQ. The CDR3 extends over 17 amino acids. The CDR3 sequence is CASSQDPGQGVNQPQHF. The DNA for the CDR3 is TGTGCCAGCAGCCAAGATCCGGGACAGGGTGTTAATCAGCCCCAGCATTTT.

The V and J genes are TRBV6-1 and TRBJ1-2; D is ambiguous. Trimming removed 2 bases at V and 2 bases at J, with 15 bases between. Looked up from germline, CDR1 is MNHNS and CDR2 is SASEGT. The CDR3 is made up of 16 amino acids. CDR3 nucleotides: TGTGCCAGCAGTGAACCGGGTCAGCCAACAAACTATGGCTACACCTTC. As protein: CASSEPGQPTNYGYTF.

V gene TRBV11-1 combines with J gene TRBJ1-1; D is unresolved. The V gene's germline CDR1 is SGHAT and CDR2 FQDESV (reference sequence). Trimming removed 0 bases at V and 2 bases at J, with 13 bases between. The CDR3 runs 16 residues. The CDR3 reads CASSLAPPGVNTEAFF. In nucleotides, the CDR3 is TGTGCCAGCAGCTTAGCGCCTCCGGGCGTCAACACTGAAGCTTTCTTT.

This clone was detected once. The V call is TRBV7-2, the J call TRBJ2-5, with D perhaps TRBD1 (5 bases). The V gene lost 5 bases and the J gene lost 4 bases, with 11 bases spanning the gap. This CDR3 spans 13 amino acids. Germline V gene sequence: CDR1 SGHTA, CDR2 FQGNSA. CDR3 region: CASSLSRAETQYF. CDR3 nucleotides: TGTGCCAGCAGCCTCTCCAGGGCAGAGACCCAGTACTTC.

This sequence joins TRBV7-9 and TRBJ2-1, with D tentatively TRBD1 or TRBD2 (5 bases each). The V gene's germline CDR1 is SEHNR and CDR2 FQNEAQ (reference sequence). Trimming stripped 1 base from V and 0 bases from J, with 10 bases between. This CDR3 has 16 residues. The CDR3 region has the DNA TGTGCCAGCAGCTTAGAGTCAGGGAGCTCCTACAATGAGCAGTTCTTC. Its protein is CASSLESGSSYNEQFF.

The chain carries TRBV5-6 and TRBJ1-6, with 7 positions matching TRBD1. Germline assignment: CDR1 SGHDT and CDR2 YYEEEE. Unmatched junction bases numbered 5, after V lost 3 bases and J lost 5 bases. This CDR3 region has 15 residues. CDR3 protein: CASSSGDRDNSPLHF. The CDR3 bases are TGTGCCAGCAGCTCGGGGGACAGAGATAATTCACCCCTCCACTTT.

The rearrangement links TRBV6-5 to TRBJ2-7, with D hard to call. V was pared by 7 bases and J by 7 bases, with 11 bases between. The CDR3 extends over 11 amino acids. Germline CDR1 MNHEY, CDR2 SVGAGI. CDR3 DNA sequence: TGTGCCAGCAAGGGCCTACGGGAGCAGTACTTC. Its protein is CASKGLREQYF.

The rearrangement links TRBV5-5 to TRBJ1-2; no clear D. The germline V and J ends were trimmed by 0 bases and 3 bases, with 9 bases remaining between them. This CDR3 spans 14 amino acids. Germline CDR1 and CDR2: SGHKS and YYEKEE (reference sequence). This CDR3 is CASSLAGFDYGYTF. CDR3 coding DNA: TGTGCCAGCAGCTTGGCGGGATTCGACTATGGCTACACCTTC.

The rearrangement uses TRBV11-2 and TRBJ2-2; possibly TRBD1 for D (5 bases). Germline V gives CDR1 SGHAT, CDR2 FQNNGV. Deletions cut 1 base from V and 1 base from J, with 13 bases between. There are 17 residues in the CDR3. Here the CDR3 reads CASSLVAGLKNTGELFF. The CDR3 nucleotides are TGTGCCAGCAGCTTAGTGGCAGGGCTGAAGAACACCGGGGAGCTGTTTTTT.

This clone showed up just a few times. The gene calls are TRBV19 and TRBJ1-2; the D gene is possibly TRBD1 (6 bases). The germline V gene encodes CDR1 LNHDA and CDR2 SQIVND (reference sequence). Trimming removed 7 bases at V and 3 bases at J, with 15 bases between. The CDR3 loop spans 14 amino acids. CDR3 in amino acids: CASTEADRDYGYTF. Here the CDR3 DNA reads TGTGCCAGTACCGAGGCGGACAGAGACTATGGCTACACCTTC.

J is TRBJ2-5 and V is TRBV5-1, with 8 bases identical to TRBD2. The germline V gene has CDR1 SGHRS and CDR2 YFSETQ. The junction had 5 bases not matched to a gene; V was cut back by 1 base and J by 3 bases. This CDR3 has 15 residues. The CDR3 DNA sequence: TGCGCCAGCAGCTTGTTACTAGCGGACGAAGAGACCCAGTACTTC. Translation gives CASSLLLADEETQYF. Combining the CDR3 with reference TRBV5-1 and TRBJ2-5 gives the whole variable domain KAGVTQTPRYLIKTRGQQVTLSCSPISGHRSVSWYQQTPGQGLQFLFEYFSETQRNKGNFPGRFSGRQFSNSRSEMNVSTLELGDSALYLCASSLLLADEETQYFGPGTRLLVL.

The chain combines TRBV28 with TRBJ2-7; TRBD2 might be the D (5 bases). The V end lost 3 bases, the J end lost 4 bases, and 16 bases lay between the germline ends. The germline V gene encodes CDR1 MDHEN and CDR2 SYDVKM. This CDR3 spans 15 amino acids. The CDR3 here is CASSLADNSGYEQYF. The CDR3 region has the DNA TGTGCCAGCAGTTTGGCGGATAACTCGGGATACGAGCAGTACTTC.

This chain uses TRBV7-2 with TRBJ1-2; 7 bases map to TRBD1. The CDR3 sequence is 13 residues long. The V gene's germline CDR1 is SGHTA and CDR2 FQGNSA. V was clipped by 5 bases and J by 8 bases; unmatched bases: 8. The CDR3 loop reads CASSRQGVIGYTF. The CDR3 bases are TGTGCCAGCAGCCGACAGGGCGTCATCGGCTACACCTTC.

The rearrangement joins TRBV5-1 to TRBJ2-5, with TRBD2 matching 7 bases. The germline V gene has CDR1 SGHRS and CDR2 YFSETQ. The CDR3 consists of 13 residues. The V gene end was trimmed by 3 bases and the J gene end by 1 base; junction bases not matched to a gene: 0. The CDR3 DNA reads TGCGCCAGCAGCTGGACTAGCCAAGAGACCCAGTACTTC. Amino acid sequence: CASSWTSQETQYF.

The V gene is TRBV11-2, the J gene TRBJ1-1; unclear D gene. The CDR3 extends over 13 amino acids. V was pared by 0 bases and J by 9 bases, with 11 bases between. Germline values: CDR1 SGHAT, CDR2 FQNNGV. CDR3 in amino acids: CASSLEYSAQAFF. Written as DNA, the CDR3 is TGTGCCAGCAGCTTAGAATACAGCGCCCAAGCTTTCTTT.

The chain uses TRBV7-9 and TRBJ1-4, with D perhaps matching TRBD1 (6 bases). The germline V gene has CDR1 SEHNR and CDR2 FQNEAQ (reference sequence). The CDR3 is 15 residues long. V lost 6 bases and J 6 bases, leaving 17 bases between the germline ends. The CDR3 sequence: CASRPQGKGYEKLFF. The DNA for the CDR3 is TGTGCCAGCAGGCCTCAGGGGAAAGGCTATGAAAAACTGTTTTTT.

The chain couples TRBV30 to TRBJ1-2; D ambiguous. CDR3 size: 13 residues. Germline V gives CDR1 GTSNPN, CDR2 SVGIG (reference sequence). V lost 2 bases and J lost 4, with 11 bases in between. In nucleotides, the CDR3 is TGTGCCTGGAGTCGGGATCACGGCTATGGCTACACCTTC. It encodes CAWSRDHGYGYTF.